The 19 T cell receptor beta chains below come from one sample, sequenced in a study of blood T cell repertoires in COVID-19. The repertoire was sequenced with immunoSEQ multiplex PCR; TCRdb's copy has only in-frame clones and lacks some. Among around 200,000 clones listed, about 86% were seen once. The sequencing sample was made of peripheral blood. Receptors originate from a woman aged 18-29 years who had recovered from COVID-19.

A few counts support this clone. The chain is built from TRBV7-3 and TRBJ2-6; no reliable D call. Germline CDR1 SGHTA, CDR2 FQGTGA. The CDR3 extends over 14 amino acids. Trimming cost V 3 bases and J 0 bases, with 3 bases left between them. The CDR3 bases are TGTGCCAGCAGCTTCAGCTCTGGGGCCAACGTCCTGACTTTC. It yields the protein CASSFSSGANVLTF.

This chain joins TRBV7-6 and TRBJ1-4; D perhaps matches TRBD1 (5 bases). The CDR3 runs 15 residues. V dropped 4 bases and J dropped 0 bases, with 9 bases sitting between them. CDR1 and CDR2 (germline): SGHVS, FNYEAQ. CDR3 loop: CASSSQGPTNEKLFF. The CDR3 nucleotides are TGTGCCAGCAGCTCCCAGGGTCCAACTAATGAAAAACTGTTTTTT. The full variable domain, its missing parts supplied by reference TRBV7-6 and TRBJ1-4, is GAGVSQSPRYKVTKRGQDVALRCDPISGHVSLYWYRQALGQGPEFLTYFNYEAQQDKSGLPNDRFSAERPEGSISTLTIQRTEQRDSAMYRCASSSQGPTNEKLFFGSGTQLSVL.

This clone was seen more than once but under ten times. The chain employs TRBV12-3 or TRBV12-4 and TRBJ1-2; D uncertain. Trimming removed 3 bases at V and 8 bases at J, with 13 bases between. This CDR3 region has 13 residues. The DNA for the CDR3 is TGTGCCAGCAGTTTTCGGGCGGGCGAGGGCTACACCTTC. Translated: CASSFRAGEGYTF.

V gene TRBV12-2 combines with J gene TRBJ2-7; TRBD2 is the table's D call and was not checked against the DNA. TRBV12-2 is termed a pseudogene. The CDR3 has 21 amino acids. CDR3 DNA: TGTGCAAGTCGCTTTTACCACCCCGTTGGACTAGCGGGAGAAGGTACCTACGAGCAGTACGTC. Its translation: CASRFYHPVGLAGEGTYEQYV.

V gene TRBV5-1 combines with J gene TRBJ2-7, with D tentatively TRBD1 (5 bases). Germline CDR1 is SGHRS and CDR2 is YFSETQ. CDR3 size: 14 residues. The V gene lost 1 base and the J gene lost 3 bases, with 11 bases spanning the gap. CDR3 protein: CASSLLVDSYEQYF. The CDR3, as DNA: TGCGCCAGCAGCTTGCTCGTCGACAGCTACGAGCAGTACTTC.

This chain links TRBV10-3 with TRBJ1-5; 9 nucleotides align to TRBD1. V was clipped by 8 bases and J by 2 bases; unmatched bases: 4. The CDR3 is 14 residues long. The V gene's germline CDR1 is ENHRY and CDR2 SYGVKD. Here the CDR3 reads CAIADRGGNQPQHF. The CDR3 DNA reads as TGTGCCATCGCGGACAGGGGCGGCAATCAGCCCCAGCATTTT.

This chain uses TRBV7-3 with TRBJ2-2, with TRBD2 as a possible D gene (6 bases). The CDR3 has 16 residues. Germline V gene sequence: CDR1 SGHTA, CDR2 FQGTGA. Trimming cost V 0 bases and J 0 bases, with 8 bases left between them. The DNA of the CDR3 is TGTGCCAGCAGCTTAACTAGCGGAGCGAACACCGGGGAGCTGTTTTTT. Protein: CASSLTSGANTGELFF.

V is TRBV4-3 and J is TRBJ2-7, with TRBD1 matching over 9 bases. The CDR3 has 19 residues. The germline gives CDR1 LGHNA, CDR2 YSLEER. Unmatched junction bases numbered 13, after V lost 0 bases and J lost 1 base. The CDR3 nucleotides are TGCGCCAGCAGCCAAGATACTATCATTGGGACAGGGTCTTCCTACGAGCAGTACTTC. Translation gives CASSQDTIIGTGSSYEQYF.

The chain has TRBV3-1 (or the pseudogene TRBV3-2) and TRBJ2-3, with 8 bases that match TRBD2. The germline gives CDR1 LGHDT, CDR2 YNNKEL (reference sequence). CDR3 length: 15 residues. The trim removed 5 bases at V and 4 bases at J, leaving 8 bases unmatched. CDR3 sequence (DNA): TGTGCCAGCAGCTCCTTAGCGGGGCGTGCAGATACGCAGTATTTT. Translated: CASSSLAGRADTQYF.

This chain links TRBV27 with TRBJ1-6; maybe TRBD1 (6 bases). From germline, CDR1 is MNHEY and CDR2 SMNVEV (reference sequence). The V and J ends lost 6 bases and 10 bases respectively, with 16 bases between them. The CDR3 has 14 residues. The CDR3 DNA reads TGTGCCAGCAGGACAGGAGTTGCCAACTCACCCCTCCACTTT. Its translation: CASRTGVANSPLHF.

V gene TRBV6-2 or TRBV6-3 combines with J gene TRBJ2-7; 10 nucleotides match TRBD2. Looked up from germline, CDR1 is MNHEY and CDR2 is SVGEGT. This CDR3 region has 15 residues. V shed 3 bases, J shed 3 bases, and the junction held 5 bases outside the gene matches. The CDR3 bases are TGTGCCAGCAGTTATAATCGACTAGCGGGCTACGAGCAGTACTTC. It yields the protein CASSYNRLAGYEQYF.

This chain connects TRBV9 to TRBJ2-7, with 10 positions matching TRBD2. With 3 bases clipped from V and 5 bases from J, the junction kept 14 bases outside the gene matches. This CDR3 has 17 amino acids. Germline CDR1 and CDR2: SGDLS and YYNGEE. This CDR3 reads CASSASSGRRLAHEQYV. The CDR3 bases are TGTGCCAGCAGCGCGTCTAGCGGGAGACGCCTAGCCCACGAGCAGTACGTC.

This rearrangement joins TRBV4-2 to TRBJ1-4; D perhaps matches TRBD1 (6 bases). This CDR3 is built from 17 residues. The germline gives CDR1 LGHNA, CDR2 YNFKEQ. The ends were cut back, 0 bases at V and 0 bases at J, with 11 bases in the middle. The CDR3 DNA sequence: TGTGCCAGCAGCCAAGATAGGGGGGGTTCAACTAATGAAAAACTGTTTTTT. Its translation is CASSQDRGGSTNEKLFF.

The CDR3 DNA follows: TGTGCCAGCAGCTCAGGACTAGCGGGGTACGAGCAGTACGTC. Protein sequence: CASSSGLAGYEQYV. The chain employs TRBV7-9 and TRBJ2-7; 12 nucleotides match TRBD2. The ends lost 4 bases at V and 4 bases at J; junction bases unmatched: 2. This CDR3 is 14 amino acids long. Germline V gene data show CDR1 as SEHNR and CDR2 as FQNEAQ (reference sequence).

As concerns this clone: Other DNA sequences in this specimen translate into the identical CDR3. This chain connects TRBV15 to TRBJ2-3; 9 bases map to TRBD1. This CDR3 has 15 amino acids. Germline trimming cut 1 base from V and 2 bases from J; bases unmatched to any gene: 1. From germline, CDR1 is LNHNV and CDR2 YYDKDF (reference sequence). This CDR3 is CATSRGTGATDTQYF. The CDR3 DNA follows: TGTGCCACCAGCAGAGGGACAGGGGCCACAGATACGCAGTATTTT.

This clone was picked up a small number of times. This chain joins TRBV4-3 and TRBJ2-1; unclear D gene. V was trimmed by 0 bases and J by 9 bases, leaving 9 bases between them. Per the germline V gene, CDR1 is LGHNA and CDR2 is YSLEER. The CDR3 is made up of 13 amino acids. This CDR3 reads CASSQDERVEQFF. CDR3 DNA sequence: TGCGCCAGCAGCCAAGATGAGAGAGTTGAGCAGTTCTTC.

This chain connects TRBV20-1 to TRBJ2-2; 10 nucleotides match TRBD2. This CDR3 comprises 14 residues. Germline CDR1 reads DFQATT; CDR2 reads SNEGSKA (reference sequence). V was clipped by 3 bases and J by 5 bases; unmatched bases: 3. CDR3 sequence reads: CSASLAGGTGELFF. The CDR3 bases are TGCAGTGCTAGTTTAGCGGGGGGAACCGGGGAGCTGTTTTTT.

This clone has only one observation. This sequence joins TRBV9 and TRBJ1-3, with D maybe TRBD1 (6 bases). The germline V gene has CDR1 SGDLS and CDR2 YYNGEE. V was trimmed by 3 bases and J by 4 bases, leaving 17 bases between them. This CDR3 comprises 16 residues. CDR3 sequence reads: CASSASTGKRGNTIYF. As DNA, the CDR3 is TGTGCCAGCAGCGCGTCTACAGGGAAAAGAGGAAACACCATATATTTT.

The CDR3 reads CASSYSISGQGKPAGANVLTF. The DNA for the CDR3 is TGTGCCAGCAGTTACTCGATCTCCGGCCAGGGCAAACCGGCTGGGGCCAACGTCCTGACTTTC. The chain is built from TRBV6-2 or TRBV6-3 and TRBJ2-6, with D maybe TRBD1 (5 bases). This CDR3 spans 21 amino acids. Germline V CDR1 and CDR2: MNHEY, SVGEGT. V lost 0 bases, J lost 2 bases, and 23 bases lay in between.